This T cell receptor (beta chain) was captured by sequencing in a study of blood T cell repertoires in COVID-19. Study information: Researchers got acute and convalescent COVID-19 samples from the United States, Italy and Spain. Sample material is recorded as cDNA or gDNA derived from T cells, B-cell-depleted T cells, or PBMCs.

In the original workflow: Amplification of reference gene primers provided the estimated nucleated cell counts. Assay: immunoSEQ multiplex PCR; the TCRdb copy retains only in-frame clones and omits some. V and J calls and clone size are those listed in that table; D and trimming were worked out from the DNA. The sample records about 110,000 clones, 85% to 95% being singletons. This CDR3 has 12 residues. The V end lost 6 bases, the J end lost 1 base, and 7 bases lay between the germline ends. The chain uses TRBV12-3 or TRBV12-4 and TRBJ2-7; no firm D call. The sequencing input was peripheral blood. This clonotype originated in a woman aged 25 to 39 with acute or convalescent COVID-19. The CDR3 sequence: CASSQVSYEQYF. CDR3 nucleotides: TGTGCCAGCAGCCAGGTTTCCTACGAGCAGTACTTC.